This is a list of T cell receptor beta chains from one sample in a study of cytomegalovirus exposure and HLA in healthy donors. Sequencing was performed with immunoSEQ multiplex PCR; in TCRdb, only in-frame clones are kept and a portion is missing. The table shows 70,000 to 90,000 clones, with 75% occurring only once. Specimen: PBMCs. These receptors were collected from a middle-aged man in good health and CMV-seronegative. CDR3s include the opening cysteine and the closing phenylalanine or tryptophan. A D gene is named only where the DNA matches it firmly. The listing skips clone size in some rows; elsewhere it reads once, few, many or a size class.

D gene	clone size	J gene	V gene	CDR3 protein	CDR3 DNA
NA	NA	TRBJ1-1	TRBV6-4	CASRISQGNTEAFF	TGTGCCAGCAGGATTTCCCAGGGCAACACTGAAGCTTTCTTT
TRBD1	NA	TRBJ2-5	TRBV28	CASSRQGGSGTQYF	TGTGCCAGCAGCCGACAGGGGGGAAGTGGGACCCAGTACTTC
TRBD1	NA	TRBJ2-7	TRBV7-8	CASSLEPIRTGPYEQYF	TGTGCCAGCAGCTTAGAGCCCATAAGGACAGGGCCCTACGAGCAGTACTTC
NA	NA	TRBJ2-2	TRBV4-2	CASSQKWGGDTGELFF	TGTGCCAGCAGCCAAAAATGGGGCGGGGACACCGGGGAGCTGTTTTTT
TRBD2	NA	TRBJ2-3	TRBV4-1	CASSQELAGNTDTQYF	TGCGCCAGCAGCCAAGAACTAGCGGGAAACACAGATACGCAGTATTTT
NA	once	TRBJ2-1	TRBV6-1	CASSEESFGNEQFF	TGTGCCAGCAGTGAAGAGTCGTTCGGCAATGAGCAGTTCTTC
NA	NA	TRBJ1-2	TRBV6-5	CATTPPGHSRYTF	TGTGCCACCACCCCTCCGGGACACTCGCGCTACACCTTC
TRBD2	NA	TRBJ2-2	TRBV11-2	CASTKGLAGAGELFF	TGTGCCAGCACCAAAGGACTAGCGGGAGCCGGGGAGCTGTTTTTT
NA	NA	TRBJ2-1	TRBV19	CASSIVDGGGDEQFF	TGTGCCAGTAGTATAGTCGATGGAGGGGGCGATGAGCAGTTCTTC
TRBD2	NA	TRBJ2-5	TRBV5-1	CASSLAKASGSGETQYF	TGCGCCAGCAGCTTGGCCAAGGCTAGCGGGAGCGGAGAGACCCAGTACTTC
TRBD1	NA	TRBJ2-1	TRBV27	CASSPGDRAYNEQFF	TGTGCCAGCAGTCCCGGGGACAGGGCCTACAATGAGCAGTTCTTC
NA	NA	TRBJ2-7	TRBV5-6	CASSLASTGIDEQYF	TGTGCCAGCAGCTTGGCATCAACAGGGATAGACGAGCAGTACTTC
TRBD1	few	TRBJ1-4	TRBV5-8	CASSLFGTGDEKLFF	TGTGCCAGCAGCTTGTTTGGGACAGGGGATGAAAAACTGTTTTTT
TRBD1	NA	TRBJ1-2	TRBV28	CASSLLDRGNYGYTF	TGTGCCAGCAGTTTACTGGACAGGGGTAACTATGGCTACACCTTC
TRBD1	NA	TRBJ1-5	TRBV28	CASSPGQGGNQPQHF	TGTGCCAGCAGTCCGGGACAGGGTGGCAATCAGCCCCAGCATTTT
TRBD1	NA	TRBJ1-5	TRBV28	CASTTWTGGYPQHF	TGTGCCAGCACCACTTGGACAGGGGGCTATCCCCAGCATTTT
TRBD2	NA	TRBJ2-1	TRBV5-6	CASSSSFPSGRAMDEQFF	TGTGCCAGCAGCTCGAGCTTCCCTAGCGGGAGGGCCATGGATGAGCAGTTCTTC
NA	NA	TRBJ1-2	TRBV28	CASSRPGYGYTF	TGTGCCAGCAGTCGGCCGGGCTATGGCTACACCTTC
TRBD2	NA	TRBJ2-1	TRBV13	CASSSRIIAGGQNEQFF	TGTGCCAGCAGCTCGAGGATAATAGCGGGAGGGCAAAATGAGCAGTTCTTC
TRBD1	few	TRBJ1-1	TRBV6-5	CASSLEGANTEAFF	TGTGCCAGCAGTTTAGAGGGGGCGAACACTGAAGCTTTCTTT
TRBD1	few	TRBJ1-1	TRBV5-1	CASSRQGADSEAFF	TGCGCCAGCAGCAGGCAGGGGGCTGATTCTGAAGCTTTCTTT
NA	NA	TRBJ2-7	TRBV5-1	CASSVNSYEQYF	TGCGCCAGCAGCGTTAACTCCTACGAGCAGTACTTC
NA	NA	TRBJ1-5	TRBV7-2	CASSLGSGSNQPQHF	TGTGCCAGCAGCTTAGGGTCGGGGAGCAATCAGCCCCAGCATTTT